Presented here are 23 T cell receptor beta chains from one specimen sequenced in a study of CDR3 diversity in severe acne. TCRdb passed the PCR reads through MiXCR, listing each CDR3 protein once. The top ten hold 9.5% to 13% of the sample, which has under 95,000 distinct CDR3 sequences, about 48% seen once. Sequencing used blood. Receptors were obtained from a male donor in good health, serving as a control.

The chain couples TRBV19 to TRBJ1-2; D not certain. CDR3 length equals 13 residues. From germline, CDR1 is LNHDA and CDR2 SQIVND (reference sequence). The ends were cut back, 7 bases at V and 2 bases at J, with 11 bases in the middle. The CDR3 DNA reads as TGTGCCAGTAACCGGATTTACAACTATGGCTACACCTTC. Translating gives CASNRIYNYGYTF.

This chain connects TRBV6-4 to TRBJ2-3; 11 positions agree with TRBD2. From germline, CDR1 is MRHNA and CDR2 SNTAGT. Trimming at V came to 2 bases and at J to 5 bases, leaving 6 bases not matched to a gene. The CDR3 totals 16 residues. CDR3 protein: CASSDGTSGFRDTQYF. CDR3 coding DNA: TGTGCCAGCAGTGACGGGACTAGCGGCTTCAGAGATACGCAGTATTTT.

The chain is built from TRBV5-1 and TRBJ1-5; D uncertain. The CDR3 contains 13 residues. Germline V lookup: CDR1 SGHRS, CDR2 YFSETQ. Between the trimmed V and J ends, which lost 4 bases and 6 bases, there was a span of 11 bases. CDR3 amino acids: CASSPMTGQPQHF. In DNA form, the CDR3 reads TGCGCCAGCAGCCCCATGACTGGTCAGCCCCAGCATTTT.

The genes are TRBV11-3 and TRBJ2-7; TRBD2 matches at 11 bases. This CDR3 region has 18 residues. Looked up from germline, CDR1 is SGHNT and CDR2 is YENEEA. V was pared by 3 bases and J by 2 bases, with 12 bases of the junction left unmatched. The CDR3 DNA is TGTGCCAGCAGCTTCCAAACTAGCGGGGGCGGGTCCACCTACGAGCAGTACTTC. Translation: CASSFQTSGGGSTYEQYF.

V gene TRBV7-9 combines with J gene TRBJ1-3; D gene uncertain. CDR1 and CDR2 (germline): SEHNR, FQNEAQ (reference sequence). V gave up 0 bases and J gave up 0 bases, with 9 bases separating them. This CDR3 has 16 residues. CDR3 coding DNA: TGTGCCAGCAGCTTAGCCCCGAACCCCTCTGGAAACACCATATATTTT. This sequence encodes CASSLAPNPSGNTIYF.

The chain has TRBV19 and TRBJ1-3; D is unclear. Trimming took off 0 bases at V and 6 bases at J, with 0 bases between the two ends. CDR3 length: 11 residues. The germline CDR1 and CDR2 sequences are LNHDA and SQIVND (reference sequence). The CDR3 region is CASSIENTIYF. Written as DNA, the CDR3 is TGTGCCAGTAGTATAGAAAACACCATATATTTT.

The rearrangement links TRBV6-5 to TRBJ2-3; TRBD1 aligns across 7 bases. This CDR3 contains 14 residues. CDR1 is MNHEY and CDR2 is SVGAGI in the germline V gene. V lost 9 bases and J lost 4; bases outside the gene matches: 10. In DNA, the CDR3 is TGTGCCAGTAGGAACAGAGGGGGCGCAGATACGCAGTATTTT. Translation gives CASRNRGGADTQYF.

The J gene is TRBJ2-7, the V gene TRBV20-1; TRBD1 aligns across 9 bases. Germline V CDR1 and CDR2: DFQATT, SNEGSKA (reference sequence). The CDR3 is made up of 18 amino acids. V was pared by 6 bases and J by 4 bases, with 22 bases of the junction left unmatched. The CDR3 loop reads CSAGLSGQGASEWYEQYF. DNA of the CDR3: TGCAGTGCCGGACTCTCGGGACAGGGAGCGTCCGAATGGTACGAGCAGTACTTC.

Worth noting for this clonotype: One end of the junction does not line up with germline, which may come from a read error. The chain has TRBV10-3 and TRBJ1-5; D is unresolved. This CDR3 has 14 residues. Germline V gene data show CDR1 as ENHRY and CDR2 as SYGVKD. The DNA of the CDR3 is TGTGCCATCAGTGATCGGGCTAGCAATCAGCCCCAGCGTTTT. This sequence encodes CAISDRASNQPQRF.

This clonotype was seen many times. The chain carries TRBV6-5 and TRBJ1-1; a possible D gene is TRBD1 (6 bases). V lost 4 bases and J 4 bases, leaving 19 bases between the germline ends. Germline lookup yields CDR1 MNHEY and CDR2 SVGAGI. This CDR3 has 16 amino acids. The CDR3, as DNA: TGTGCCAGCAGTTCCCTACAGGGTCATCTTGGCACTGAAGCTTTCTTT. Amino acid sequence: CASSSLQGHLGTEAFF.

The V gene is TRBV7-9, the J gene TRBJ1-6; D is uncertain. V lost 1 base and J lost 6, with 4 bases in between. CDR3 length equals 13 residues. Germline CDR1 and CDR2: SEHNR and FQNEAQ (reference sequence). The CDR3: CASSLDSNSPLHF. The CDR3 nucleotides read TGTGCCAGCAGCTTAGACAGTAATTCACCCCTCCACTTT.

With respect to this clonotype: The CDR3 end shows no conserved phenylalanine or tryptophan, and so a read error is likely. The DNA is left out, because the CDR3 cannot be placed on it with certainty; the CDR3 is given as TCRdb lists it. This chain uses TRBV28 with TRBJ2-5; TRBD2 was called by the table and not checked on the DNA. Germline V gene data show CDR1 as MDHEN and CDR2 as SYDVKM. 14 amino acids form the CDR3, both terminal residues included. The CDR3 protein is CASRTEDSPLHFGN.

This clonotype was observed many times. The genes are TRBV7-3 and TRBJ1-2; D unclear. This CDR3 spans 14 amino acids. V was trimmed by 3 bases and J by 0 bases, leaving 8 bases between them. Germline CDR1 reads SGHTA; CDR2 reads FQGTGA. CDR3 sequence reads: CASSLAATNYGYTF. CDR3 bases: TGTGCCAGCAGCTTGGCAGCTACTAACTATGGCTACACCTTC.

This clonotype was recorded a few times. The V and J genes are TRBV2 and TRBJ1-2, with D maybe TRBD1 (5 bases). The CDR3 covers 14 residues. In germline, CDR1 is SNHLY, CDR2 FYNNEI. Trimming pared 6 bases from V and 4 bases from J, leaving 15 bases between. CDR3 region: CASRHPLTVYGYTF. In DNA, the CDR3 is TGTGCCAGCAGGCACCCCTTGACAGTCTATGGCTACACCTTC. Complete variable domain (other parts from reference TRBV2 and TRBJ1-2): EPEVTQTPSHQVTQMGQEVILRCVPISNHLYFYWYRQILGQKVEFLVSFYNNEISEKSEIFDDQFSVERPDGSNFTLKIRSTKLEDSAMYFCASRHPLTVYGYTFGSGTRLTVV.

This clonotype was seen repeatedly, ten times or more. The chain couples TRBV24-1 to TRBJ2-5, with 7 positions matching TRBD1. Unmatched junction bases numbered 6, after V lost 3 bases and J lost 3 bases. Germline V gene sequence: CDR1 KGHDR, CDR2 SFDVKD. This CDR3 spans 15 amino acids. CDR3 nucleotide sequence: TGTGCCACCAGTGATCGGGTAGGGGGCGAAGAGACCCAGTACTTC. The encoded protein is CATSDRVGGEETQYF.

This clonotype occurred many times. The gene calls are TRBV6-6 and TRBJ2-3, with D perhaps matching TRBD1 or TRBD2 (6 bases each). From germline, CDR1 is MNHNY and CDR2 SVGAGI (reference sequence). V was shortened by 8 bases and J by 5 bases, with 11 bases between the two germline ends. The CDR3 consists of 12 residues. The CDR3 region is CASEGGRDTQYF. The CDR3 coding sequence is TGTGCCAGCGAGGGGGGCAGAGATACGCAGTATTTT.

This clonotype was counted many times. This chain connects TRBV7-6 to TRBJ2-2; D gene uncertain. Germline V gene lookup returns CDR1 SGHVS and CDR2 FNYEAQ. The CDR3 is 13 residues long. With 3 bases removed from V and 4 bases from J, the gap between germline ends came to 6 bases. The CDR3 loop is CASSFTTTGELFF. The CDR3 DNA follows: TGTGCCAGCAGCTTCACGACCACCGGGGAGCTGTTTTTT.

This clonotype was seen ten or more times. The genes are TRBV24-1 and TRBJ1-1; 9 bases line up with TRBD1. The V gene's germline CDR1 is KGHDR and CDR2 SFDVKD. The CDR3 covers 13 residues. The ends lost 10 bases at V and 4 bases at J; junction bases unmatched: 6. The CDR3 reads CATFTTGGTEAFF. The CDR3 DNA is TGTGCCACTTTTACGACAGGGGGCACTGAAGCTTTCTTT.

The rearrangement links TRBV5-1 to TRBJ2-7; TRBD2 is a possible D gene (6 bases). The CDR3 covers 13 residues. Between the trimmed V and J ends, which lost 5 bases and 7 bases, there was a span of 16 bases. The V gene's germline CDR1 is SGHRS and CDR2 YFSETQ. The CDR3: CASRRTREEEQYF. As DNA, the CDR3 is TGCGCCAGCAGACGGACAAGGGAGGAGGAGCAGTACTTC. Based on the CDR3 plus reference TRBV5-1 and TRBJ2-7, the full variable domain is KAGVTQTPRYLIKTRGQQVTLSCSPISGHRSVSWYQQTPGQGLQFLFEYFSETQRNKGNFPGRFSGRQFSNSRSEMNVSTLELGDSALYLCASRRTREEEQYFGPGTRLTVT.

In its sample, this clonotype ranks as medium-sized. V is TRBV10-3 and J is TRBJ2-3, with D possibly TRBD2 on 7 matching bases. The CDR3 is 14 residues long. Trimming left V 8 bases short and J 2 bases short, with 14 bases between. The V gene's germline CDR1 is ENHRY and CDR2 SYGVKD. This chain's CDR3 is CAISGGGTTDTQYF. CDR3 DNA: TGTGCCATCTCCGGCGGGGGCACCACAGATACGCAGTATTTT.

This sequence joins TRBV6-5 and TRBJ2-5, with TRBD2 as a possible D gene (5 bases). The CDR3 extends over 16 amino acids. Trimming removed 5 bases at V and 9 bases at J, with 25 bases between. Germline V gene lookup returns CDR1 MNHEY and CDR2 SVGAGI. The CDR3 protein is CASSEAPGDSNQPQYF. The CDR3 nucleotides read TGTGCCAGCAGTGAAGCCCCCGGGGATAGCAATCAGCCCCAGTACTTC.

Notes on this clonotype: A much larger clone differs by one base, so this may be a read error. The chain has TRBV12-3 or TRBV12-4 and TRBJ1-2; D unclear. V was cut by 1 base and J by 8 bases, with 8 bases left in between. The CDR3 sequence is 12 residues long. The CDR3 DNA follows: TGTGCCAGCAGTTTAGGCGGCAGGGGCTACACCTTC. It is translated as CASSLGGRGYTF.

The chain employs TRBV11-3 and TRBJ1-1; 8 bases match TRBD1. The CDR3 has 13 residues. Trimming took 3 bases from V and 8 from J; bases not matched to a gene: 5. Per germline, CDR1 SGHNT and CDR2 YENEEA. CDR3 amino acids: CASSFSGGREAFF. The CDR3 DNA reads TGTGCCAGCAGCTTTTCAGGGGGCCGAGAAGCTTTCTTT.